The 4 T cell receptor beta chains reported below all come from one sample, sequenced in a study of regulatory T cells in long-lasting Graves disease. Time point indicated: newly diagnosed GD, antithyroid drugs for less than 3 months. RNA from PBMCs was the source of the TCR library. Combining iRepertoire HTBI primers with Arm-PCR of CDR3 regions, the authors built TCR beta libraries. TCRdb called the multiplex PCR reads again in MiXCR, with one record for every CDR3 protein. Of 500,000 or so distinct CDR3 sequences listed, about 16% are singletons. The same specimen was also included in a second study, on T cells in Graves' hyperthyroidism and ophthalmopathy.

The sample consisted of peripheral blood mononuclear cells (PBMCs), taken at new diagnosis, from a patient treated with antithyroid drugs. The receptors shown here come from a woman aged 35 to 59 with Graves disease.

This clonotype has a count of ten or more. This chain uses TRBV5-1 with TRBJ1-2, with a weak D call TRBD1 (5 bases). Looked up from germline, CDR1 is SGHRS and CDR2 is YFSETQ. The CDR3 has 15 amino acids. Trimming took 2 bases from V and 0 from J, leaving 11 bases between them. The CDR3 nucleotides are TGCGCCAGCAGCTTTACAGGACCTACTAACTATGGCTACACCTTC. This encodes CASSFTGPTNYGYTF. The full variable domain, its missing parts supplied by reference TRBV5-1 and TRBJ1-2, is KAGVTQTPRYLIKTRGQQVTLSCSPISGHRSVSWYQQTPGQGLQFLFEYFSETQRNKGNFPGRFSGRQFSNSRSEMNVSTLELGDSALYLCASSFTGPTNYGYTFGSGTRLTVV.

The rearrangement links TRBV6-1 to TRBJ2-3, with D unresolved. The CDR3 has 13 amino acids. V was pared by 5 bases and J by 0 bases, with 6 bases between. Germline-derived CDR1 and CDR2 are MNHNS and SASEGT. The CDR3 loop reads CASSRSSTDTQYF. CDR3 DNA sequence: TGTGCCAGCAGTCGGTCTAGCACAGATACGCAGTATTTT.

This clonotype was recorded many times. This sequence joins TRBV3-1 and TRBJ1-1, with D uncertain. The CDR3 runs 11 residues. Trimming left V 2 bases short and J 5 bases short, with 3 bases between. From germline, CDR1 is LGHDT and CDR2 YNNKEL (reference sequence). The CDR3 is CASSQRTEAFF. The CDR3 bases are TGTGCCAGCAGCCAAAGGACTGAAGCTTTCTTT.

As concerns this clonotype: A read error may explain this, as a much larger clone is one base away. The V and J genes are TRBV2 and TRBJ1-4; D remains unclear. V was shortened by 8 bases and J by 3 bases, with 10 bases between the two germline ends. CDR1 is SNHLY, CDR2 FYNNEI, per germline. The CDR3 is made up of 13 amino acids. The DNA of the CDR3 is TGTGCCAGCCAGTTAGCAGCTAATGAAAAACTGTTTTTT. Protein sequence: CASQLAANEKLFF.